This T cell receptor (beta chain) was observed in a study of Ad26.COV2.S vaccination and SARS-CoV-2 variants. For the study at large: Participants got Ad26.COV2.S intramuscularly, once or twice 56 days apart. Study results and limitations: Measures of TCR breadth and depth may have fallen short of total T cell responses. Reported findings describe substantial breadth in spike-specific CD8+ and CD4+ T cell responses following vaccination. Across vaccine and placebo recipients, the breadth of non-spike TCRs was similar.

Assay: immunoSEQ multiplex PCR; the TCRdb copy retains only in-frame clones and omits some. The data contain 300,000 to 400,000 clones, around 86% of them seen just once; the ten biggest clones take up around 3.5%. Treatment denoted: some 19 received Ad26.COV2.S at low or high dose, single or two shots; several received placebo; per-sample allocation not given. Samples analyzed were those drawn on day 63 after the first vaccine or placebo injection. Germline CDR1 KGHSH, CDR2 LQKENI. The V gene lost 3 bases and the J gene lost 8 bases, with 11 bases spanning the gap. The CDR3 is 13 residues long. As to this clone: The antigen is not known.

This sequence originates from a person between 18 and 65 years old who received the Ad26.COV2.S COVID-19 vaccine or a placebo. The sequences come from peripheral blood, collected in a trial of Ad26.COV2.S vaccine versus placebo. The chain joins TRBV18 to TRBJ1-3, with TRBD1 as a possible D gene (6 bases). For the CDR3, the DNA is TGTGCCAGCTCACCTCGACAGGTGGACACCATATATTTT. Protein: CASSPRQVDTIYF.